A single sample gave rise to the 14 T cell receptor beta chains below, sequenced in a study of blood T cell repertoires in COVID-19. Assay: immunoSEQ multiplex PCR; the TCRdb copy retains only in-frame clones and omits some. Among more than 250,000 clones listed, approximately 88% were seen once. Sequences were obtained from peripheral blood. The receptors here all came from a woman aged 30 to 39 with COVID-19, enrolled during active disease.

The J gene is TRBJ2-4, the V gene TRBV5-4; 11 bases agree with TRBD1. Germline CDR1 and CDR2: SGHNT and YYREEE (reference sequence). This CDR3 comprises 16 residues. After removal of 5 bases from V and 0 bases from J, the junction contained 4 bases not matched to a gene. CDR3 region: CASSPGTGGAKNIQYF. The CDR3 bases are TGTGCCAGCAGTCCCGGGACAGGGGGAGCCAAAAACATTCAGTACTTC.

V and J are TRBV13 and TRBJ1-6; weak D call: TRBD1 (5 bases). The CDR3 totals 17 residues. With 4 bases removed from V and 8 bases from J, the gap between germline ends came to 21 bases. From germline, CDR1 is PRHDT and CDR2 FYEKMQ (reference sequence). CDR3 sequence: CASSYRVGQGRYSPLHF. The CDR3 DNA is TGTGCCAGCAGCTACCGAGTCGGGCAGGGCAGGTATTCACCCCTCCACTTT.

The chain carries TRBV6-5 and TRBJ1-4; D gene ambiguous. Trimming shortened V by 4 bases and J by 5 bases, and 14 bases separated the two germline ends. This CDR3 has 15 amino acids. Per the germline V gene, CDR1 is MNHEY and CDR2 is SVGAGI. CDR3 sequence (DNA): TGTGCCAGCAGTTTTATCGCAGGCAAGAATGAAAAACTGTTTTTT. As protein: CASSFIAGKNEKLFF.

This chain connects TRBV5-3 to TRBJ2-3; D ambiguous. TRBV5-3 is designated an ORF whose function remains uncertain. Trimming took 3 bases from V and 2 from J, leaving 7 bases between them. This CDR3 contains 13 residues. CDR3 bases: TGTGCCAGAAGCTCCAGGTCCACAGATACGCAGTATTTT. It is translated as CARSSRSTDTQYF.

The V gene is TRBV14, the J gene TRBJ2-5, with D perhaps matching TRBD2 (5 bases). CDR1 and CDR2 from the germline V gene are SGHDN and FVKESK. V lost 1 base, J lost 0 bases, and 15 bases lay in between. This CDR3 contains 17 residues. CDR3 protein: CASSQGILALNQETQYF. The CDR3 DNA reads TGTGCCAGCAGCCAAGGAATTCTAGCCTTAAACCAAGAGACCCAGTACTTC.

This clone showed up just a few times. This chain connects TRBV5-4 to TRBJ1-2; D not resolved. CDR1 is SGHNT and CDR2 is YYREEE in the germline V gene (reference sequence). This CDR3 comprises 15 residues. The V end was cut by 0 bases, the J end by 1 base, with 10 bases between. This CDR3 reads CASSLVGGDNYGYTF. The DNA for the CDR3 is TGTGCCAGCAGCTTGGTCGGCGGTGATAACTATGGCTACACCTTC. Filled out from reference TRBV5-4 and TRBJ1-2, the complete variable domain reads ETGVTQSPTHLIKTRGQQVTLRCSSQSGHNTVSWYQQALGQGPQFIFQYYREEENGRGNFPPRFSGLQFPNYSSELNVNALELDDSALYLCASSLVGGDNYGYTFGSGTRLTVV.

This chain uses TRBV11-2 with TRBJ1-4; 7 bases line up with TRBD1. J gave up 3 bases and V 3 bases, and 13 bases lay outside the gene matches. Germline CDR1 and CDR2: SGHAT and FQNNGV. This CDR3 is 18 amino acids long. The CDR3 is CASSFLRDRDSANEKLFF. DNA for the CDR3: TGTGCCAGCAGCTTCTTACGGGACCGGGACAGCGCTAATGAAAAACTGTTTTTT.

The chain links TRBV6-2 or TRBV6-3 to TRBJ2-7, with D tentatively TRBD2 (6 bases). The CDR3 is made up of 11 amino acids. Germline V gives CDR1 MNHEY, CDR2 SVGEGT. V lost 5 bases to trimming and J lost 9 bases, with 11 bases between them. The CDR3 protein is CASSTGTAQYF. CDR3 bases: TGTGCCAGCAGTACCGGGACTGCGCAGTACTTC.

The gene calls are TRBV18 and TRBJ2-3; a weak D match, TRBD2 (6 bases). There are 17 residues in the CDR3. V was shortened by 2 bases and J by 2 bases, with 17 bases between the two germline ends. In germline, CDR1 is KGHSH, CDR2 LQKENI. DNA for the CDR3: TGTGCCAGCTCACCAGATTTAGGTAGCGGCCACACAGATACGCAGTATTTT. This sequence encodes CASSPDLGSGHTDTQYF.

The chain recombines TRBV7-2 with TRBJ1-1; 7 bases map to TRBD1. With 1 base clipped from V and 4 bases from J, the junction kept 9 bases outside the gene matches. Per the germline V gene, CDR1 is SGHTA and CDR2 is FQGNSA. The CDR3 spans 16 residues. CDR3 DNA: TGTGCCAGCAGCTTAGTGCCAGGGGGGCTGAGCACTGAAGCTTTCTTT. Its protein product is CASSLVPGGLSTEAFF.

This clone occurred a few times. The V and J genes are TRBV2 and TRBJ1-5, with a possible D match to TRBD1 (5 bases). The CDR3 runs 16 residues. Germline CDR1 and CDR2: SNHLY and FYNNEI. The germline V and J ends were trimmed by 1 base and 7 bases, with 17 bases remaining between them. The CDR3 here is CASSEVGVGAGQPQHF. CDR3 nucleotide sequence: TGTGCCAGCAGTGAAGTAGGTGTGGGCGCAGGGCAGCCCCAGCATTTT. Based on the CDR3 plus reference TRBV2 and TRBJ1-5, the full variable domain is EPEVTQTPSHQVTQMGQEVILRCVPISNHLYFYWYRQILGQKVEFLVSFYNNEISEKSEIFDDQFSVERPDGSNFTLKIRSTKLEDSAMYFCASSEVGVGAGQPQHFGDGTRLSIL.

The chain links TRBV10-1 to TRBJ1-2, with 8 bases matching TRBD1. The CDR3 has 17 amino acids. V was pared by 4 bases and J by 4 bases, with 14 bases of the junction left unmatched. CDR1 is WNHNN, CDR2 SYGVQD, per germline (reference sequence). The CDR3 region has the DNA TGCGCCAGCAGTGGTAGGACAGGGAAGGGGCCTGCCTATGGCTACACCTTC. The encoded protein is CASSGRTGKGPAYGYTF.

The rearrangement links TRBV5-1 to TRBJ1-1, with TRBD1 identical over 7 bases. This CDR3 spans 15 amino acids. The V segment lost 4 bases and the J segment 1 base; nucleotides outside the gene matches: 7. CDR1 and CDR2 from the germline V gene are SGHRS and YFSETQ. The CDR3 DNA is TGCGCCAGCAGCACCCGGGACAGAGAGAACACTGAAGCTTTCTTT. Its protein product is CASSTRDRENTEAFF.

The chain's CDR3 is CASSPGLPYNEQFF. CDR3 bases: TGTGCCAGTAGCCCGGGACTGCCCTACAATGAGCAGTTCTTC. V gene TRBV19 combines with J gene TRBJ2-1; maybe TRBD2 (6 bases). Germline CDR1 LNHDA, CDR2 SQIVND (reference sequence). The CDR3 runs 14 residues. V was shortened by 6 bases and J by 2 bases, with 11 bases between the two germline ends.